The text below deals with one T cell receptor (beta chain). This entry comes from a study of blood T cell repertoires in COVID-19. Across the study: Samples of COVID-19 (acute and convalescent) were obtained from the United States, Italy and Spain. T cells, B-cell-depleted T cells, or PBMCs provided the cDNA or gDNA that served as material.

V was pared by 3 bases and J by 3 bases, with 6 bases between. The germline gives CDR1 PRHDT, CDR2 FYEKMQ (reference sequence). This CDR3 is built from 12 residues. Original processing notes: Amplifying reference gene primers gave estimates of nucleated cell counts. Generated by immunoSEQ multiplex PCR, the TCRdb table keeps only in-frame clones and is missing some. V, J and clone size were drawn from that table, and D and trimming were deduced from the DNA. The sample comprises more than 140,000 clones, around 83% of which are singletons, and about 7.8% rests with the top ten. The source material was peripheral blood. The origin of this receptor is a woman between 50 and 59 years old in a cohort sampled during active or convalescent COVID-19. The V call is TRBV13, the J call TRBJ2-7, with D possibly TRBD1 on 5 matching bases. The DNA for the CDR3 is TGTGCCAGCAGCTTTCAGGGCTACGAGCAGTACTTC. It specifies CASSFQGYEQYF.